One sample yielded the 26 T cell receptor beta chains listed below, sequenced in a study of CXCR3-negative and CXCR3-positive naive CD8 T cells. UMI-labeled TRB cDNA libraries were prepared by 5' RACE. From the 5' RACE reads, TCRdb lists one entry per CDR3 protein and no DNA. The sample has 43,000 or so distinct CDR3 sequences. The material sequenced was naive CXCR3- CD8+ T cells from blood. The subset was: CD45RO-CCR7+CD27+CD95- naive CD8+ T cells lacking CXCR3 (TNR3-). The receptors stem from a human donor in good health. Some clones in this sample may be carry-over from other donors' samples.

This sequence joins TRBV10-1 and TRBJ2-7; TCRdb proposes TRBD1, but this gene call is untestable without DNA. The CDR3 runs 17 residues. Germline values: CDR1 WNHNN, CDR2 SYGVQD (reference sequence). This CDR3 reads CASSESPGQGKAYEQYF.

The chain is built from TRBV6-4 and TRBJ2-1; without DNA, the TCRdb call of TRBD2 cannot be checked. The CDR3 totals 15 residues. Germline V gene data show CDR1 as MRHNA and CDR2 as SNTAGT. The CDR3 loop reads CASSDSSGGAEEQFF.

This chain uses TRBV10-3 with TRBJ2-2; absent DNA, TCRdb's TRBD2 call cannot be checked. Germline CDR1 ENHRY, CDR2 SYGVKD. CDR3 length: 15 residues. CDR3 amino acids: CATEDTSEVPGELFF.

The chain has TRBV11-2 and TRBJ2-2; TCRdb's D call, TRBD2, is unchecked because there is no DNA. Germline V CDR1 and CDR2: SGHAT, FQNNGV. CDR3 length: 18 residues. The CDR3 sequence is CASSLVPGLAGGTGELFF.

CDR3 amino acids: CASSYAGSPLHF. The chain combines TRBV6-5 with TRBJ1-6. There are 12 residues in the CDR3. Germline V CDR1 and CDR2: MNHEY, SVGAGI.

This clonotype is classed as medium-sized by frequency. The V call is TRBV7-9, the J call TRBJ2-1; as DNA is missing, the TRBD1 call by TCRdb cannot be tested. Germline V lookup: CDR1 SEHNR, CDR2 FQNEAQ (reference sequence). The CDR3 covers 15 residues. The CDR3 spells CASSLPGGPDNEQFF. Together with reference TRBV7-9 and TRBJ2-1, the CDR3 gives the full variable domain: DTGVSQNPRHKITKRGQNVTFRCDPISEHNRLYWYRQTLGQGPEFLTYFQNEAQLEKSRLLSDRFSAERPKGSFSTLEIQRTEQGDSAMYLCASSLPGGPDNEQFFGPGTRLTVL.

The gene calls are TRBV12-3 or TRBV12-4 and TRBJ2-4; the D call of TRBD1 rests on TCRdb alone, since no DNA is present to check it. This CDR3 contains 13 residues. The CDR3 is CASSFADSDIQYF.

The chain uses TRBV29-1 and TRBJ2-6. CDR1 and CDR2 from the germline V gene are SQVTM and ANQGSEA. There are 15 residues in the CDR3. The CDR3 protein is CSVFQLLAGANVLTF.

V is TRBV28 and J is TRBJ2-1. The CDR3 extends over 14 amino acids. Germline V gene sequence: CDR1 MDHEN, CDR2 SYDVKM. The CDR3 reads CASSFWASYNEQFF.

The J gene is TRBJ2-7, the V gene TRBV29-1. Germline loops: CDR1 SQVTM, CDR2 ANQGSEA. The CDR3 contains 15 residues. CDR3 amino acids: CSVEERAVDAYEQYF.

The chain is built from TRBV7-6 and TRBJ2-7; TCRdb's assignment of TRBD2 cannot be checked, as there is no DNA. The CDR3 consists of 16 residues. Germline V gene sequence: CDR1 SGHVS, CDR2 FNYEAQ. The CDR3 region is CASSLVAARGGREQYF.

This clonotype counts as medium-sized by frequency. CDR3 residues: CASSLGQGPHYEQYF. The gene calls are TRBV7-6 and TRBJ2-7; TCRdb's D call of TRBD1 is untestable without DNA. The germline V gene has CDR1 SGHVS and CDR2 FNYEAQ. The CDR3 loop spans 15 amino acids.

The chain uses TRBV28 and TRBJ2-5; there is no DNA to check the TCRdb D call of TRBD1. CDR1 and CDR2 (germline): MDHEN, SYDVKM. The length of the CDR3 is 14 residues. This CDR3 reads CASSLGQLAETQYF. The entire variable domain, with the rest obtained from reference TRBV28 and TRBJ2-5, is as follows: DVKVTQSSRYLVKRTGEKVFLECVQDMDHENMFWYRQDPGLGLRLIYFSYDVKMKEKGDIPEGYSVSREKKERFSLILESASTNQTSMYLCASSLGQLAETQYFGPGTRLLVL.

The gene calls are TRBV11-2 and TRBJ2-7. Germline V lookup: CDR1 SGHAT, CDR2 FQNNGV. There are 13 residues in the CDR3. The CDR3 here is CASSLGPVYEQYF. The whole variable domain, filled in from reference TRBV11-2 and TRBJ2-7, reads EAGVAQSPRYKIIEKRQSVAFWCNPISGHATLYWYQQILGQGPKLLIQFQNNGVVDDSQLPKDRFSAERLKGVDSTLKIQPAKLEDSAVYLCASSLGPVYEQYFGPGTRLTVT.

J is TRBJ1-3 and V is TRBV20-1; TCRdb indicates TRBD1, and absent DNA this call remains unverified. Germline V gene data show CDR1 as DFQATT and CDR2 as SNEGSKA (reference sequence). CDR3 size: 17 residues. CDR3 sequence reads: CSAKKRGAVQHGDTIYF.

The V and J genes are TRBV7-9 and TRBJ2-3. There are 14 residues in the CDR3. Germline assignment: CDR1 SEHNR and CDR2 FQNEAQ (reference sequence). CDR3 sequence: CASSLAPPTDTQYF.

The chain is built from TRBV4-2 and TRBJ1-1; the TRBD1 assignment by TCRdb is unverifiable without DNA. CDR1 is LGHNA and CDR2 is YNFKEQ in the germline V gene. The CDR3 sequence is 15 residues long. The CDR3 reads CASSQVGVTGPEAFF.

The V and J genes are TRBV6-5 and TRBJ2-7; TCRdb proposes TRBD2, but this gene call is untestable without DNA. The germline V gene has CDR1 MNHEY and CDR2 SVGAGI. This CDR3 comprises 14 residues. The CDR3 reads CASNIKDRRGEQYF.

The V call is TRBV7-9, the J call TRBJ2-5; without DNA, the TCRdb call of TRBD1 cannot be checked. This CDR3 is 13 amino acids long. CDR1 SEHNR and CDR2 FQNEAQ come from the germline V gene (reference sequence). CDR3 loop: CASSARAAETQYF.

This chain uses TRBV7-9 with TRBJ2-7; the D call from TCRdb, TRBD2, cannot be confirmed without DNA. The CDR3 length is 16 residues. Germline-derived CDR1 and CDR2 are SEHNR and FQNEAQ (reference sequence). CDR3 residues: CASSLAVGGKAYEQYF. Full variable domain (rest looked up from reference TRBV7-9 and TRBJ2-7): DTGVSQNPRHKITKRGQNVTFRCDPISEHNRLYWYRQTLGQGPEFLTYFQNEAQLEKSRLLSDRFSAERPKGSFSTLEIQRTEQGDSAMYLCASSLAVGGKAYEQYFGPGTRLTVT.

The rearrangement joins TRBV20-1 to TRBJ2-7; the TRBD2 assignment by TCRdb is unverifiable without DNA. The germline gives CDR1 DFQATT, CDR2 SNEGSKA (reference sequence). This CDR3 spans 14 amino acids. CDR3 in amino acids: CSASPGLAGYEQYF.

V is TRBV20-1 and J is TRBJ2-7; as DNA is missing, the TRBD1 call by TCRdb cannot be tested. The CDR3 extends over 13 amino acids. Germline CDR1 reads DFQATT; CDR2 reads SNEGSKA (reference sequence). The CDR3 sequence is CSARDNRDYEQYF.

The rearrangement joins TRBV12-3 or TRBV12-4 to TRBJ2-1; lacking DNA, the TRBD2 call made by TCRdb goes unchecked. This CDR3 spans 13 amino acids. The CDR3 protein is CASSAGTSGSQDF.

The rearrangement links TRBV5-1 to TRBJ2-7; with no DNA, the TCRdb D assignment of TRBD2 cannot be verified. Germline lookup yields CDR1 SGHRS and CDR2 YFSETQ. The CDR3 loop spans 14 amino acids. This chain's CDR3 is CASKWGGTSYEQYF.

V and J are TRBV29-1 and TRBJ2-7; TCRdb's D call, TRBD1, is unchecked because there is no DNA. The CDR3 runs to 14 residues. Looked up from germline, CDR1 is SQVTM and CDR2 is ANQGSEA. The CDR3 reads CSVDRQSHPYEQYF.

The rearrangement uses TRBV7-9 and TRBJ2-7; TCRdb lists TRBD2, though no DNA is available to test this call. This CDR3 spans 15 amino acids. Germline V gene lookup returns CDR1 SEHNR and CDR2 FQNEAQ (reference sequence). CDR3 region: CASSGAGGVSYEQYF.